This T cell receptor beta chain was observed in a study of response to subunit inactivated influenza vaccine. One entry per CDR3 protein results from TCRdb running MiXCR on the RT-PCR reads. The sample yields 650,000 or so distinct CDR3 sequences, 14% seen once. This clonotype was picked up a small number of times. The CDR3 has 13 amino acids. Looked up from germline, CDR1 is DFQATT and CDR2 is SNEGSKA (reference sequence). The source was PBMCs from blood, collected approximately 15 days before vaccination. The clonotype comes from a man aged 45-65 years who received an inactivated influenza vaccine. This chain connects TRBV20-1 to TRBJ2-3; 7 nucleotides agree with TRBD2. The DNA for the CDR3 is TGCAGGCTGGGCGGGAGTCAAACAGATACGCAGTATTTT. Its protein product is CRLGGSQTDTQYF.